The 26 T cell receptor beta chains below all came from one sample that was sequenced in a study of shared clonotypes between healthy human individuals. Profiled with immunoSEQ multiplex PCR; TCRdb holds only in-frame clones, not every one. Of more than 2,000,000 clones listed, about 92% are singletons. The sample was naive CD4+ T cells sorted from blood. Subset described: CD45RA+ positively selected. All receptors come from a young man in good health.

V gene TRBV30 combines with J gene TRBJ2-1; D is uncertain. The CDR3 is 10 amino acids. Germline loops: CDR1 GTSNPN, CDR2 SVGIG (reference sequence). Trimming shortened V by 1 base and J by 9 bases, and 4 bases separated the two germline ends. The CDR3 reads CAWSAGEQFF. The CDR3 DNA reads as TGTGCCTGGAGTGCCGGTGAGCAGTTCTTC.

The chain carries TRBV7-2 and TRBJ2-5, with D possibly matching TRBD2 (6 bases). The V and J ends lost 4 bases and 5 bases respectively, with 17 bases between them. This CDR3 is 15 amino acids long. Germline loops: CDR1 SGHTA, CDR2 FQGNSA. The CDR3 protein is CASSSQRATLETQYF. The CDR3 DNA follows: TGTGCCAGCAGCTCCCAGCGGGCCACCCTTGAGACCCAGTACTTC.

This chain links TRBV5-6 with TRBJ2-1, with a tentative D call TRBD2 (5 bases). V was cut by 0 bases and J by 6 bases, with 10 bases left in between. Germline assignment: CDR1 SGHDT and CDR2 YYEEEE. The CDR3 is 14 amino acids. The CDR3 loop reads CASSLAGKGNEQFF. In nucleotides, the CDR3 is TGTGCCAGCAGCTTGGCGGGAAAGGGCAATGAGCAGTTCTTC. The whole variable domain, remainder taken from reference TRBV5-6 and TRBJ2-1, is DAGVTQSPTHLIKTRGQQVTLRCSPKSGHDTVSWYQQALGQGPQFIFQYYEEEERQRGNFPDRFSGHQFPNYSSELNVNALLLGDSALYLCASSLAGKGNEQFFGPGTRLTVL.

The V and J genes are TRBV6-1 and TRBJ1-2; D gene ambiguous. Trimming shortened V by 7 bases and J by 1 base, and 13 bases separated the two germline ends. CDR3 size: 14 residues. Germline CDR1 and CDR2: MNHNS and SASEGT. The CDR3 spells CASNLLGINYGYTF. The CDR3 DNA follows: TGTGCCAGCAACCTGTTGGGTATTAACTATGGCTACACCTTC.

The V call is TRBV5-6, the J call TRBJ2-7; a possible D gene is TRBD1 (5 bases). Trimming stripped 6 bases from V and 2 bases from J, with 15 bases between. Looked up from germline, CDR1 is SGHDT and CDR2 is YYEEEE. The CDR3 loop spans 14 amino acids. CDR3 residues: CASTLAGYPYEQYF. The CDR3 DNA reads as TGTGCCAGCACCCTCGCAGGGTACCCCTACGAGCAGTACTTC.

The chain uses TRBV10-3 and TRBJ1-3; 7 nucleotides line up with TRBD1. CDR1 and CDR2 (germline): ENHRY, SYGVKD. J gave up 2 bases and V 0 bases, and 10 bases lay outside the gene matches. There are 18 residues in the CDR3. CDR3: CAISESGQLGRTGNTIYF. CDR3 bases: TGTGCCATCAGTGAGTCGGGACAGCTCGGCAGAACTGGAAACACCATATATTTT.

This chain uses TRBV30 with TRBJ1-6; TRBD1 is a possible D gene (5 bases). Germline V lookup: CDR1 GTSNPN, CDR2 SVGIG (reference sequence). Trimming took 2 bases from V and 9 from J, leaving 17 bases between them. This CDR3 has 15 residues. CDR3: CAWSPRRGGGSPLHF. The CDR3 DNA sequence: TGTGCCTGGAGTCCCCGGCGGGGGGGTGGTTCACCCCTCCACTTT.

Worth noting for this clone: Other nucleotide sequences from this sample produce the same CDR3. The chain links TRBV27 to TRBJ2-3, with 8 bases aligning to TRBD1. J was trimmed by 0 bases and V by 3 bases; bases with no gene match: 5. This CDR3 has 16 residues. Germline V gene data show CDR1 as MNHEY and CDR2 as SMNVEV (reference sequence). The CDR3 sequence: CASSLWGTGSTDTQYF. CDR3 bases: TGTGCCAGCAGTTTGTGGGGGACAGGAAGCACAGATACGCAGTATTTT.

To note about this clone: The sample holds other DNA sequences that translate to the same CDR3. The CDR3 is CASSSQETQYF. CDR3 bases: TGTGCCAGCTCAAGCCAAGAGACCCAGTACTTC. This chain links TRBV18 with TRBJ2-5; no firm D call. In germline, CDR1 is KGHSH, CDR2 LQKENI. CDR3 length equals 11 residues. Between the trimmed V and J ends, which lost 5 bases and 1 base, there was a span of 2 bases.

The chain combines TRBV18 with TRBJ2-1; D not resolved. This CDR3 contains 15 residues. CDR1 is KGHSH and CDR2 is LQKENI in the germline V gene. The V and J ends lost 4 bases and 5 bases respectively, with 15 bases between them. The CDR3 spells CASSRNGPSDNEQFF. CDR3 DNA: TGTGCCAGCTCACGCAACGGACCTTCCGACAATGAGCAGTTCTTC.

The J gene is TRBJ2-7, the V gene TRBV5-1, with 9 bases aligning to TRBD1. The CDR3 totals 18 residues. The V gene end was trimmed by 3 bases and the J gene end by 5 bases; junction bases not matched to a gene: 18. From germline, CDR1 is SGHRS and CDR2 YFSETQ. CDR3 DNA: TGCGCCAGCAGCTCCCGGTACTTCTCCCGGGACAGGGAGGACGAGCAGTACTTC. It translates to CASSSRYFSRDREDEQYF.

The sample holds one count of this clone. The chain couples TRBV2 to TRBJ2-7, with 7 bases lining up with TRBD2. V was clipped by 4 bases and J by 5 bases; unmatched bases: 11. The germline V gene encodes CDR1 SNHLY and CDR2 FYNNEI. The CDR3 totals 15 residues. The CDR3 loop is CASSALGGDWNEQYF. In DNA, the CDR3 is TGTGCCAGCAGTGCCCTGGGAGGGGACTGGAACGAGCAGTACTTC.

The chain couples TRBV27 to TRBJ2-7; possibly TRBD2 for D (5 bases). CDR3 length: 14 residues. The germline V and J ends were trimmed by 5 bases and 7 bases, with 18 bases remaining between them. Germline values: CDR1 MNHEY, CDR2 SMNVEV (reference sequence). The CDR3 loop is CASSAAHGVEEQYF. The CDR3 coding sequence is TGTGCCAGCAGTGCAGCCCACGGGGTGGAAGAGCAGTACTTC.

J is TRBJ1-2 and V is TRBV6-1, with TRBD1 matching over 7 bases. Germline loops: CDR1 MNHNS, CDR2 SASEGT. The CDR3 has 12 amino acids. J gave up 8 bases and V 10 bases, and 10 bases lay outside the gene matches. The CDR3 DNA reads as TGTGCCATCCTGGGGACAGCTAGCGGCTACACCTTC. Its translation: CAILGTASGYTF.

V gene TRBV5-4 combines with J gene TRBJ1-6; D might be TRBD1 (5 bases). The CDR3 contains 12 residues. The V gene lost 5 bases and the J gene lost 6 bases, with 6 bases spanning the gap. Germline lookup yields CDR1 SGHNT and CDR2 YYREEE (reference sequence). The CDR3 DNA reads TGTGCCAGCAGGCAGGGTAATTCACCCCTCCACTTT. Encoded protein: CASRQGNSPLHF.

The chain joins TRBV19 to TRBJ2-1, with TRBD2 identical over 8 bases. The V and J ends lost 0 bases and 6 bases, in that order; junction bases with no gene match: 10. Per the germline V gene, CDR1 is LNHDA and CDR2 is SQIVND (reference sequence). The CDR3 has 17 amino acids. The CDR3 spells CASSIDKAGVRSNEQFF. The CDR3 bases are TGTGCCAGTAGTATAGACAAAGCGGGAGTGCGGTCCAATGAGCAGTTCTTC.

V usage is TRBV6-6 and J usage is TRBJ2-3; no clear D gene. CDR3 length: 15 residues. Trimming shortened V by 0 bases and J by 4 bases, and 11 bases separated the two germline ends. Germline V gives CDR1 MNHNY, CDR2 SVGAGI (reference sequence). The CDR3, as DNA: TGTGCCAGCAGTTACTCGATAGGCGGCCCAGATACGCAGTATTTT. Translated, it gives CASSYSIGGPDTQYF.

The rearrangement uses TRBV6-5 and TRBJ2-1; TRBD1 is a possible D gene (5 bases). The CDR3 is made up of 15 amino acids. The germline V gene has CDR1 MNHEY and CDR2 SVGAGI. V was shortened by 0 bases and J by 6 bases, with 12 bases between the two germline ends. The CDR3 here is CASSYSPGYPNEQFF. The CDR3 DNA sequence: TGTGCCAGCAGTTACTCTCCAGGGTATCCCAATGAGCAGTTCTTC.

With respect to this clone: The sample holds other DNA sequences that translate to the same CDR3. CDR3 DNA: TGCGCCAGCAGCTTAGAGCGGGTGACAGATACGCAGTATTTT. Encoded protein: CASSLERVTDTQYF. This sequence joins TRBV5-1 and TRBJ2-3; weak D call: TRBD2 (6 bases). CDR1 is SGHRS and CDR2 is YFSETQ in the germline V gene. This CDR3 has 14 residues. Trimming removed 2 bases at V and 3 bases at J, with 10 bases between.

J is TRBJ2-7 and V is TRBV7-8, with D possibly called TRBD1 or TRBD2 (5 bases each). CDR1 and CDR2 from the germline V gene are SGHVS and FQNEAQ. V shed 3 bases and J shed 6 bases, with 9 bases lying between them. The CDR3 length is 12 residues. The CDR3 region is CASSLYGAEQYF. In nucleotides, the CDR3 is TGTGCCAGCAGCTTGTACGGGGCCGAGCAGTACTTC. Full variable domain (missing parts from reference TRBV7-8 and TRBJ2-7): GAGVSQSPRYKVAKRGQDVALRCDPISGHVSLFWYQQALGQGPEFLTYFQNEAQLDKSGLPSDRFFAERPEGSVSTLKIQRTQQEDSAVYLCASSLYGAEQYFGPGTRLTVT.

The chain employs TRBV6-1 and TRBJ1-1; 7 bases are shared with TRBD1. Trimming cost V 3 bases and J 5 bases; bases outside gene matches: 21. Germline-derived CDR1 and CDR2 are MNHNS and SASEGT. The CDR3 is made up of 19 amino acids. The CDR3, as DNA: TGTGCCAGCAGTGACGGTAATACAGGGGATTTAGTCCGAAGGACTGAAGCTTTCTTT. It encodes CASSDGNTGDLVRRTEAFF.

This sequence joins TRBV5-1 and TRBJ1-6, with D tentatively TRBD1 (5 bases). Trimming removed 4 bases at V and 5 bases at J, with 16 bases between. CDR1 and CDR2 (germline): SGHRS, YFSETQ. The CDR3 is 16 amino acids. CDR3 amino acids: CASSRGVMGNNSPLHF. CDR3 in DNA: TGCGCCAGCAGCAGAGGGGTGATGGGTAATAATTCACCCCTCCACTTT.

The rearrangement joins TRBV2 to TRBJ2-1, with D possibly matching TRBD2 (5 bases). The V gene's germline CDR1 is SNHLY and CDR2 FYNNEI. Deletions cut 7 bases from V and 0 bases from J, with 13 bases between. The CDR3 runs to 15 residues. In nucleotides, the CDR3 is TGTGCCAGCAAAGAGGGATCCCCCTCCTACAATGAGCAGTTCTTC. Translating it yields CASKEGSPSYNEQFF. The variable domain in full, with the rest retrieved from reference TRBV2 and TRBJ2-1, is EPEVTQTPSHQVTQMGQEVILRCVPISNHLYFYWYRQILGQKVEFLVSFYNNEISEKSEIFDDQFSVERPDGSNFTLKIRSTKLEDSAMYFCASKEGSPSYNEQFFGPGTRLTVL.

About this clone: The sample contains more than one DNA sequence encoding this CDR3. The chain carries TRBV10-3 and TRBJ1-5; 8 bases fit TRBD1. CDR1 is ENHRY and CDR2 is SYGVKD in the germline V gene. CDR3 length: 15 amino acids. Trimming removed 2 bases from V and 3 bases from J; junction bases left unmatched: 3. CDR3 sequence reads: CAISEGDRSNQPQHF. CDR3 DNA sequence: TGTGCCATCAGTGAGGGGGACAGGTCCAATCAGCCCCAGCATTTT.

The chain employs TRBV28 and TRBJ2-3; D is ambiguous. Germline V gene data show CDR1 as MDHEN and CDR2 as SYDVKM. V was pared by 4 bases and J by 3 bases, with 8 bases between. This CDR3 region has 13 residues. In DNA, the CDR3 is TGTGCCAGCAGTTCCCTCCGGACAGATACGCAGTATTTT. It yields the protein CASSSLRTDTQYF.

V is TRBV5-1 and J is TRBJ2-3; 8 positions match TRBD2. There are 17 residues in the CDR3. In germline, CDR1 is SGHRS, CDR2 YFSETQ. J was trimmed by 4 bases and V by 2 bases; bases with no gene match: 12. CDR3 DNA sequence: TGCGCCAGCAGCTTAGCGGGAGATTTCCGGGTCGCAGATACGCAGTATTTT. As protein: CASSLAGDFRVADTQYF. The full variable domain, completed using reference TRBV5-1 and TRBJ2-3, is KAGVTQTPRYLIKTRGQQVTLSCSPISGHRSVSWYQQTPGQGLQFLFEYFSETQRNKGNFPGRFSGRQFSNSRSEMNVSTLELGDSALYLCASSLAGDFRVADTQYFGPGTRLTVL.